A single sample gave rise to the 25 T cell receptor beta chains below, sequenced in a study of blood T cell repertoires in COVID-19. The assay was immunoSEQ multiplex PCR, and TCRdb's table has in-frame clones only and misses some. The data show approximately 300,000 clones, approximately 86% seen once. The sample was PBMCs or T cells enriched from blood (not recorded which). These receptors originate from a woman aged 18 to 35 who had recovered from COVID-19.

J is TRBJ1-2 and V is TRBV7-9; D might be TRBD1 (6 bases). CDR1 is SEHNR, CDR2 FQNEAQ, per germline (reference sequence). V lost 4 bases and J 2 bases, leaving 11 bases between the germline ends. The CDR3 loop spans 14 amino acids. CDR3 in DNA: TGTGCCAGCAGCTCGTGGACAGAAAACTATGGCTACACCTTC. As protein: CASSSWTENYGYTF. The full variable domain, its missing parts supplied by reference TRBV7-9 and TRBJ1-2, is DTGVSQNPRHKITKRGQNVTFRCDPISEHNRLYWYRQTLGQGPEFLTYFQNEAQLEKSRLLSDRFSAERPKGSFSTLEIQRTEQGDSAMYLCASSSWTENYGYTFGSGTRLTVV.

The rearrangement links TRBV4-3 to TRBJ1-6; perhaps TRBD1 as D (5 bases). Germline V lookup: CDR1 LGHNA, CDR2 YSLEER. V was clipped by 4 bases and J by 8 bases, with 15 bases between them. This CDR3 is built from 15 residues. The CDR3: CASSLSRGVDSPLHF. CDR3 nucleotides: TGCGCCAGCAGCCTCTCGCGGGGGGTGGATTCACCCCTCCACTTT.

V is TRBV25-1 and J is TRBJ1-1, with no clear D. Germline-derived CDR1 and CDR2 are MGHDK and SYGVNS. The CDR3 has 14 residues. Trimming removed 1 base at V and 2 bases at J, with 8 bases between. CDR3 bases: TGTGCCAGCAGTGAATTATACGGTAACACTGAAGCTTTCTTT. This codes for CASSELYGNTEAFF.

The chain recombines TRBV28 with TRBJ2-1, with D possibly matching TRBD2 (5 bases). The CDR3 is made up of 14 amino acids. With 2 bases removed from V and 6 bases from J, the gap between germline ends came to 11 bases. In germline, CDR1 is MDHEN, CDR2 SYDVKM. The CDR3 spells CASSLGGRGNEQFF. The CDR3 DNA reads as TGTGCCAGCAGTTTAGGTGGTCGGGGCAATGAGCAGTTCTTC.

The chain is built from TRBV6-4 and TRBJ2-3; 8 nucleotides agree with TRBD2. J was trimmed by 3 bases and V by 6 bases; bases with no gene match: 5. The CDR3 runs to 14 residues. The germline V gene has CDR1 MRHNA and CDR2 SNTAGT. The CDR3 coding sequence is TGTGCCAGCAGCAAAGCGGGGGAGACAGATACGCAGTATTTT. It codes for CASSKAGETDTQYF.

V gene TRBV19 combines with J gene TRBJ1-6; 8 bases match TRBD1. The CDR3 covers 15 residues. V trimming: 2 bases; J trimming: 7 bases; junction bases outside the gene matches: 4. CDR1 is LNHDA and CDR2 is SQIVND in the germline V gene (reference sequence). CDR3 residues: CASSIQGAANSPLHF. CDR3 sequence (DNA): TGTGCCAGTAGTATACAGGGGGCGGCGAATTCACCCCTCCACTTT.

The chain is built from TRBV2 and TRBJ2-1; the match to TRBD1 covers 8 bases. The CDR3 has 13 amino acids. V shed 6 bases, J shed 7 bases, and the junction held 5 bases outside the gene matches. Germline loops: CDR1 SNHLY, CDR2 FYNNEI. CDR3 amino acids: CASSPDRGNEQFF. CDR3 DNA: TGTGCCAGCAGCCCTGACAGGGGTAATGAGCAGTTCTTC.

This clone was picked up a small number of times. CDR3 sequence: CASSRWDRAYEQYF. The DNA for the CDR3 is TGTGCCAGTAGTAGGTGGGACAGGGCCTACGAGCAGTACTTC. This chain uses TRBV19 with TRBJ2-7, with 9 bases matching TRBD1. The CDR3 length is 14 residues. The V and J ends lost 4 bases and 2 bases, in that order; junction bases with no gene match: 3. Germline V CDR1 and CDR2: LNHDA, SQIVND (reference sequence). The full variable domain, rest sourced from reference TRBV19 and TRBJ2-7, is DGGITQSPKYLFRKEGQNVTLSCEQNLNHDAMYWYRQDPGQGLRLIYYSQIVNDFQKGDIAEGYSVSREKKESFPLTVTSAQKNPTAFYLCASSRWDRAYEQYFGPGTRLTVT.

The chain uses TRBV30 and TRBJ1-2, with a weak D call TRBD1 (5 bases). V lost 4 bases and J 0 bases, leaving 15 bases between the germline ends. CDR1 is GTSNPN and CDR2 is SVGIG in the germline V gene (reference sequence). This CDR3 has 15 residues. The chain's CDR3 is CAWTRNRISNYGYTF. CDR3 nucleotides: TGTGCCTGGACTCGTAACAGGATTTCTAACTATGGCTACACCTTC.

The CDR3 loop reads CASSSLPGEQYF. The CDR3, as DNA: TGTGCCAGCAGCTCCCTCCCGGGCGAGCAGTACTTC. The J gene is TRBJ2-7, the V gene TRBV7-9; D gene unclear. Germline CDR1 SEHNR, CDR2 FQNEAQ (reference sequence). The CDR3 consists of 12 residues. The V end was cut by 4 bases, the J end by 6 bases, with 10 bases between.

The rearrangement joins TRBV7-2 to TRBJ2-7, with D maybe TRBD2 (5 bases). Germline lookup yields CDR1 SGHTA and CDR2 FQGNSA. V was pared by 0 bases and J by 2 bases, with 11 bases between. The CDR3 has 15 amino acids. The CDR3 spells CASSLAGVTTYEQYF. DNA for the CDR3: TGTGCCAGCAGCTTAGCCGGGGTAACGACCTACGAGCAGTACTTC.

The rearrangement links TRBV27 to TRBJ2-5, with D possibly TRBD1 on 5 matching bases. The CDR3 has 14 residues. The germline V gene encodes CDR1 MNHEY and CDR2 SMNVEV (reference sequence). V was clipped by 3 bases and J by 3 bases, with 11 bases between them. The CDR3 sequence: CASSLGRVKETQYF. CDR3 DNA: TGTGCCAGCAGTTTGGGCAGGGTAAAAGAGACCCAGTACTTC.

The gene calls are TRBV27 and TRBJ2-1, with D perhaps matching TRBD2 (6 bases). The CDR3 totals 16 residues. The germline V gene has CDR1 MNHEY and CDR2 SMNVEV (reference sequence). Trimming took off 5 bases at V and 5 bases at J, with 19 bases between the two ends. CDR3 DNA sequence: TGTGCCAGCAGTCTACGGAGGGTGACAGCTAACAATGAGCAGTTCTTC. This gives the protein CASSLRRVTANNEQFF.

J is TRBJ1-4 and V is TRBV28, with 7 bases lining up with TRBD1. V shed 6 bases, J shed 5 bases, and the junction held 3 bases outside the gene matches. The germline CDR1 and CDR2 sequences are MDHEN and SYDVKM. The CDR3 has 13 amino acids. This CDR3 reads CASRGTANEKLFF. CDR3 DNA sequence: TGTGCCAGCAGGGGGACAGCAAATGAAAAACTGTTTTTT.

The chain recombines TRBV18 with TRBJ1-2; a possible D gene is TRBD1 (5 bases). V lost 6 bases to trimming and J lost 7 bases, with 15 bases between them. CDR1 and CDR2 from the germline V gene are KGHSH and LQKENI. The CDR3 is 13 residues long. CDR3 loop: CASSQTELGGYTF. The DNA for the CDR3 is TGTGCCAGCTCGCAGACAGAGCTTGGTGGCTACACCTTC. The whole variable domain, remainder taken from reference TRBV18 and TRBJ1-2, is NAGVMQNPRHLVRRRGQEARLRCSPMKGHSHVYWYRQLPEEGLKFMVYLQKENIIDESGMPKERFSAEFPKEGPSILRIQQVVRGDSAAYFCASSQTELGGYTFGSGTRLTVV.

Note on this clone: Other DNA sequences within the sample encode an identical CDR3. The chain uses TRBV5-1 and TRBJ2-7; TRBD1 matches at 9 bases. Germline CDR1 and CDR2: SGHRS and YFSETQ. V was clipped by 3 bases and J by 2 bases; unmatched bases: 3. The CDR3 runs 14 residues. In nucleotides, the CDR3 is TGCGCCAGCAGCTCGGGACAGGGTGCCTACGAGCAGTACTTC. Translating gives CASSSGQGAYEQYF.

CDR3 coding DNA: TGTGCCAGCAGCTACGACAGGGGGAGCACTGAAGCTTTCTTT. The encoded protein is CASSYDRGSTEAFF. V gene TRBV7-2 combines with J gene TRBJ1-1, with TRBD1 matching over 9 bases. V shed 4 bases and J 4 bases; nucleotides not matched to a gene: 4. CDR3 length: 14 residues. Per the germline V gene, CDR1 is SGHTA and CDR2 is FQGNSA.

The chain links TRBV28 to TRBJ2-1, with no clear D. The germline V and J ends were trimmed by 3 bases and 4 bases, with 7 bases remaining between them. The CDR3 covers 13 residues. CDR1 and CDR2 (germline): MDHEN, SYDVKM. The CDR3 loop is CASSFPVYNEQFF. In nucleotides, the CDR3 is TGTGCCAGCAGTTTTCCGGTTTACAATGAGCAGTTCTTC.

The rearrangement uses TRBV7-2 and TRBJ1-2; D perhaps matches TRBD1 (6 bases). Germline CDR1 reads SGHTA; CDR2 reads FQGNSA. Trimming took 3 bases from V and 4 from J, leaving 15 bases between them. The CDR3 contains 15 residues. The CDR3 spells CASSFLTGSIYGYTF. The CDR3 coding sequence is TGTGCCAGCAGCTTTCTGACAGGAAGTATCTATGGCTACACCTTC.

J is TRBJ1-2 and V is TRBV5-4; D call uncertain. The V gene's germline CDR1 is SGHNT and CDR2 YYREEE (reference sequence). CDR3 size: 15 residues. Trimming removed 4 bases from V and 1 base from J, with 14 bases in between. CDR3 DNA: TGTGCCAGCAGCCGCGCGGGGAGTTTTAACTATGGCTACACCTTC. This codes for CASSRAGSFNYGYTF.

The V call is TRBV19, the J call TRBJ2-3, with 9 bases fitting TRBD1. Looked up from germline, CDR1 is LNHDA and CDR2 is SQIVND (reference sequence). V dropped 5 bases and J dropped 0; count of bases not matched to a gene: 6. The CDR3 is 16 residues long. Here the CDR3 DNA reads TGTGCCAGTAGTGATAGGGGACAGGGAAGCACAGATACGCAGTATTTT. Translated, it gives CASSDRGQGSTDTQYF. The entire variable domain, with the rest obtained from reference TRBV19 and TRBJ2-3, is as follows: DGGITQSPKYLFRKEGQNVTLSCEQNLNHDAMYWYRQDPGQGLRLIYYSQIVNDFQKGDIAEGYSVSREKKESFPLTVTSAQKNPTAFYLCASSDRGQGSTDTQYFGPGTRLTVL.

The chain links TRBV2 to TRBJ2-7; 7 bases align to TRBD2. The CDR3 length is 13 residues. CDR1 is SNHLY and CDR2 is FYNNEI in the germline V gene. The J segment lost 3 bases and the V segment lost 6 bases, leaving 5 bases of the junction unmatched. CDR3 DNA sequence: TGTGCCAGCAGGGGAGGGGTCGGCTACGAGCAGTACTTC. Translating gives CASRGGVGYEQYF.

The chain combines TRBV9 with TRBJ2-1; 9 nucleotides line up with TRBD1. The CDR3 has 16 residues. Germline V gene lookup returns CDR1 SGDLS and CDR2 YYNGEE. V shed 0 bases and J 2 bases; nucleotides not matched to a gene: 3. CDR3 protein: CASSVDRDRAYNEQFF. Here the CDR3 DNA reads TGTGCCAGCAGCGTAGATCGGGACAGGGCCTACAATGAGCAGTTCTTC. The full variable domain, in which reference TRBV9 and TRBJ2-1 provide the parts outside the CDR3, is DSGVTQTPKHLITATGQRVTLRCSPRSGDLSVYWYQQSLDQGLQFLIQYYNGEERAKGNILERFSAQQFPDLHSELNLSSLELGDSALYFCASSVDRDRAYNEQFFGPGTRLTVL.

This clone was recorded once. The chain is built from TRBV7-9 and TRBJ1-5; possibly TRBD1 for D (5 bases). The V end lost 4 bases, the J end lost 2 bases, and 9 bases lay between the germline ends. The CDR3 runs to 14 residues. The V gene's germline CDR1 is SEHNR and CDR2 FQNEAQ (reference sequence). The chain's CDR3 is CASSSTVGNQPQHF. Here the CDR3 DNA reads TGTGCCAGCAGCTCGACAGTCGGCAATCAGCCCCAGCATTTT.

The J gene is TRBJ1-6, the V gene TRBV4-3; the D gene is possibly TRBD1 (6 bases). V was cut by 2 bases and J by 0 bases, with 23 bases left in between. Germline lookup yields CDR1 LGHNA and CDR2 YSLEER. This CDR3 contains 21 residues. The CDR3 spells CASSQLSRSRGLSSYNSPLHF. CDR3 nucleotides: TGCGCCAGCAGCCAACTCAGTCGATCCAGGGGATTAAGCTCCTATAATTCACCCCTCCACTTT.